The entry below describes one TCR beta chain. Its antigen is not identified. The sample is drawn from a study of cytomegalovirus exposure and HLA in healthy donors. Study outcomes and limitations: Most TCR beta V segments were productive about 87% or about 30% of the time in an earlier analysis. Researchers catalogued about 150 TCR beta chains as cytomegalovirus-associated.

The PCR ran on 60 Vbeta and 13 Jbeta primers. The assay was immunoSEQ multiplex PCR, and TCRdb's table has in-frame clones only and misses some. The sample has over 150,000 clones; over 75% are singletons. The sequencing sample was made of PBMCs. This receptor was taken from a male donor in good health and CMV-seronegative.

For the CDR3, the DNA is TGTGCCATCAGGGGGGACCTCGGGGGCTATAATTCACCCCTCCACTTT. Translation: CAIRGDLGGYNSPLHF. V usage is TRBV10-3 and J usage is TRBJ1-6, with D maybe TRBD1 (5 bases). This CDR3 contains 16 residues. The V end was cut by 6 bases, the J end by 3 bases, with 15 bases between. Germline lookup yields CDR1 ENHRY and CDR2 SYGVKD.